This is a list of T cell receptor beta chains from one sample in a study of blood T cell repertoires in COVID-19. TCRdb keeps only in-frame clones here, not all; method: immunoSEQ multiplex PCR. The sample records under 60,000 clones, 90% being singletons. Input material: peripheral blood. Every receptor here comes from a human donor in a cohort sampled during active COVID-19. CDR3s include the opening cysteine and the closing phenylalanine or tryptophan. A D gene is named only where the DNA matches it firmly.

TRBJ2-1	13	NA	TRBV28	CASTRQVYNEQFF	TGTGCCAGCACCAGACAGGTATACAATGAGCAGTTCTTC
TRBJ2-3	15	NA	TRBV19	CASSRGDRVTDTQYF	TGTGCCAGTAGTAGGGGGGATCGGGTAACAGATACGCAGTATTTT
TRBJ1-6	15	NA	TRBV2	CASSDLPKARSPLHF	TGTGCCAGCAGTGATCTTCCCAAAGCGCGTTCACCCCTCCACTTT
TRBJ2-3	11	NA	TRBV20-1	CSARAADTQYF	TGCAGTGCTAGGGCGGCAGATACGCAGTATTTT
TRBJ2-6	16	NA	TRBV9	CASSGLGVAGANVLTF	TGTGCCAGCAGCGGGCTAGGGGTTGCTGGGGCCAACGTCCTGACTTTC
TRBJ2-2	13	NA	TRBV24-1	CATSPPRAGELFF	TGTGCCACCAGTCCCCCGCGGGCCGGGGAGCTGTTTTTT
TRBJ1-5	17	TRBD1	TRBV15	CATSRDRTGVWSQPQHF	TGTGCCACCAGCAGAGATCGGACAGGGGTATGGAGTCAGCCCCAGCATTTT
TRBJ2-7	14	TRBD1	TRBV2	CASRKTGNSPEQYF	TGTGCCAGCAGAAAGACAGGGAACTCTCCCGAGCAGTACTTC
TRBJ2-2	15	TRBD2	TRBV7-9	CAGQTSGIYTGELFF	TGTGCCGGCCAGACTAGCGGGATTTACACCGGGGAGCTGTTTTTT
TRBJ2-7	16	TRBD2	TRBV4-2	CASSQDWASGAYEQYF	TGTGCCAGCAGCCAAGATTGGGCTAGCGGGGCCTACGAGCAGTACTTC
TRBJ2-7	14	NA	TRBV5-1	CASSLVAGIDEQYF	TGCGCCAGCAGTCTAGTCGCAGGGATCGACGAGCAGTACTTC
TRBJ2-2	13	TRBD2	TRBV29-1	CSVSSGSGGELFF	TGCAGCGTTTCTAGCGGGAGTGGGGGGGAGCTGTTTTTT
TRBJ2-7	14	NA	TRBV11-2	CASSRLLAPYEQYF	TGTGCCAGCAGCCGATTACTAGCCCCTTACGAGCAGTACTTC
TRBJ1-2	13	NA	TRBV4-1	CASSQDGNYGYTF	TGCGCCAGCAGCCAAGACGGGAACTATGGCTACACCTTC
TRBJ2-5	18	NA	TRBV19	CASSIAGIGGPYQETQYF	TGTGCCAGTAGTATAGCAGGGATCGGCGGCCCGTACCAAGAGACCCAGTACTTC
TRBJ2-5	16	TRBD2	TRBV2	CASSFGLAGAEETQYF	TGTGCCAGCAGTTTCGGACTAGCGGGGGCGGAAGAGACCCAGTACTTC
TRBJ2-2	15	TRBD2	TRBV5-1	CASRTLAGETGELFF	TGCGCCAGCAGAACCTTAGCGGGAGAGACCGGGGAGCTGTTTTTT
TRBJ2-1	17	NA	TRBV11-2	CASSPRTRGGAHDEQFF	TGTGCCAGCAGCCCCCGGACTAGAGGGGGAGCACACGATGAGCAGTTCTTC
TRBJ2-7	12	NA	TRBV29-1	CSVGRGAGEQYF	TGCAGCGTCGGTCGGGGGGCGGGAGAGCAGTACTTC
TRBJ1-4	15	NA	TRBV2	CASSGQTALNEKLFF	TGTGCCAGCAGTGGTCAGACAGCCCTTAATGAAAAACTGTTTTTT